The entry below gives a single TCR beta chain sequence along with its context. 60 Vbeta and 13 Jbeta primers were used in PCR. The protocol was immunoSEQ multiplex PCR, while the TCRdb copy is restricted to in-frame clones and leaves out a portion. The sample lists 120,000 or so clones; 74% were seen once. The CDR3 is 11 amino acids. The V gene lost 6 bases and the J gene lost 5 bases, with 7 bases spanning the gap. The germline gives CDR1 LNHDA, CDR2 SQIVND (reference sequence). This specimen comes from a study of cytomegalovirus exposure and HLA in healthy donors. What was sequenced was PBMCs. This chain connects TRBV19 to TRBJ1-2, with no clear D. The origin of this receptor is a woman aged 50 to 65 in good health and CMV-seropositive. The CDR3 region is CASSDLYGYTF. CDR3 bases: TGTGCCAGTAGCGACTTATATGGCTACACCTTC.